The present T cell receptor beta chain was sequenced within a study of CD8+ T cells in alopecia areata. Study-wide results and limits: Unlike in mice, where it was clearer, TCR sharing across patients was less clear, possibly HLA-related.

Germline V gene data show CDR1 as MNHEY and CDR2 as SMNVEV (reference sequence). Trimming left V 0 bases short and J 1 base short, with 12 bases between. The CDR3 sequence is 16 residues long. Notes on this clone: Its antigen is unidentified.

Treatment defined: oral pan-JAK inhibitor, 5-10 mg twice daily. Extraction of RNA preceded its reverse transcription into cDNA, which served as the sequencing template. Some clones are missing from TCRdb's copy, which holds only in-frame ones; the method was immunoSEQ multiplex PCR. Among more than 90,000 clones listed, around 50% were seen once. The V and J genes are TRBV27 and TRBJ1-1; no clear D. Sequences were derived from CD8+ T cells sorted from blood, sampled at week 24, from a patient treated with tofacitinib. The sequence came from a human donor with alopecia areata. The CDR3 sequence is CASSLSGGSGNTEAFF. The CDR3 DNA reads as TGTGCCAGCAGTTTATCAGGAGGGTCGGGGAACACTGAAGCTTTCTTT.